The rows below give T cell receptor beta chains drawn from one sample of a study of identical twins. TCRdb analysed the 5' RACE reads with MiXCR anew, one entry per CDR3 protein. The sample lists a few hundred thousand distinct CDR3 sequences, under 20% occurring once. Sequenced input: naive T cells sorted from blood. These receptors all stem from a man between 45 and 60 years old in good health. Each CDR3 is given with its conserved first and last residue. The order of the fields is clone size, J gene, D gene, V gene, CDR3 protein, CDR3 DNA. The D gene is left open where the match is weak. For some rows the clone size is stated as once, few or many, or as a class when expanded; others skip it.

clone size: .; J gene: TRBJ1-1; D gene: TRBD1; V gene: TRBV4-3; CDR3 protein: CASSPGTGDTEAFF; CDR3 DNA: TGCGCCAGCAGCCCCGGGACAGGGGACACTGAAGCTTTCTTT
clone size: .; J gene: TRBJ2-1; D gene: TRBD1; V gene: TRBV5-1; CDR3 protein: CASTAGTVTDEQFF; CDR3 DNA: TGCGCCAGCACGGCCGGGACAGTGACGGATGAGCAGTTCTTC
clone size: .; J gene: TRBJ1-3; D gene: TRBD1; V gene: TRBV4-3; CDR3 protein: CASSQEGQGYNTIYF; CDR3 DNA: TGCGCCAGCAGCCAAGAGGGACAGGGGTACAACACCATATATTTT
clone size: few; J gene: TRBJ1-3; D gene: .; V gene: TRBV5-5; CDR3 protein: CASSLAQSENTIYF; CDR3 DNA: TGTGCCAGCAGCTTGGCACAGTCTGAAAACACCATATATTTT
clone size: many; J gene: TRBJ1-4; D gene: .; V gene: TRBV12-3/TRBV12-4; CDR3 protein: CASSFGSRVDEKLFF; CDR3 DNA: TGTGCCAGCAGTTTCGGGTCGAGGGTTGATGAAAAACTGTTTTTT
clone size: many; J gene: TRBJ2-1; D gene: TRBD2; V gene: TRBV20-1; CDR3 protein: CSVTSGDINEQFF; CDR3 DNA: TGCAGTGTGACTAGCGGTGACATCAATGAGCAGTTCTTC
clone size: many; J gene: TRBJ2-7; D gene: .; V gene: TRBV29-1; CDR3 protein: CSVGAGFYEQYF; CDR3 DNA: TGCAGCGTTGGGGCAGGGTTCTACGAGCAGTACTTC
clone size: .; J gene: TRBJ2-7; D gene: .; V gene: TRBV6-1; CDR3 protein: CASSRDPTLGYEQYF; CDR3 DNA: TGTGCCAGCAGCAGAGACCCGACGTTGGGATACGAGCAGTACTTC
clone size: .; J gene: TRBJ2-1; D gene: .; V gene: TRBV29-1; CDR3 protein: CSIRKYNEQFF; CDR3 DNA: TGCAGCATCCGAAAGTACAATGAGCAGTTCTTC
clone size: .; J gene: TRBJ1-4; D gene: TRBD1; V gene: TRBV28; CDR3 protein: CASSFRDRGRGKEKLFF; CDR3 DNA: TGTGCCAGCAGTTTTAGGGACAGGGGGCGCGGGAAAGAAAAACTGTTTTTT
clone size: .; J gene: TRBJ2-6; D gene: .; V gene: TRBV5-1; CDR3 protein: CASSREFSLSGANVLTF; CDR3 DNA: TGCGCCAGCAGCCGTGAGTTCTCCCTCTCTGGGGCCAACGTCCTGACTTTC
clone size: few; J gene: TRBJ2-7; D gene: TRBD1; V gene: TRBV11-2; CDR3 protein: CASSSRDRGAYEQYF; CDR3 DNA: TGTGCCAGCAGCTCCCGGGACAGGGGGGCCTACGAGCAGTACTTC
clone size: .; J gene: TRBJ2-7; D gene: TRBD1; V gene: TRBV7-9; CDR3 protein: CASSGDRVPYEQYF; CDR3 DNA: TGTGCCAGCAGCGGGGACAGGGTCCCCTACGAGCAGTACTTC
clone size: few; J gene: TRBJ1-2; D gene: .; V gene: TRBV11-1; CDR3 protein: CASSPMDYGYTF; CDR3 DNA: TGTGCCAGCAGCCCGATGGACTATGGCTACACCTTC
clone size: .; J gene: TRBJ1-1; D gene: .; V gene: TRBV28; CDR3 protein: CASSFNVNTEAFF; CDR3 DNA: TGTGCCAGCAGTTTTAATGTGAACACTGAAGCTTTCTTT
clone size: .; J gene: TRBJ2-5; D gene: .; V gene: TRBV5-5; CDR3 protein: CASSLAPSATQYF; CDR3 DNA: TGTGCCAGCAGCTTGGCCCCCTCAGCGACCCAGTACTTC
clone size: few; J gene: TRBJ1-2; D gene: .; V gene: TRBV4-3; CDR3 protein: CASSRRNNAYGYTF; CDR3 DNA: TGCGCCAGCAGCCGGAGGAACAACGCTTATGGCTACACCTTC
clone size: many; J gene: TRBJ2-7; D gene: TRBD1; V gene: TRBV2; CDR3 protein: CASRRGQGGTYEQYF; CDR3 DNA: TGTGCCAGCAGAAGGGGACAGGGGGGAACCTACGAGCAGTACTTC
clone size: many; J gene: TRBJ1-2; D gene: .; V gene: TRBV5-1; CDR3 protein: CASSLGDSNNYGYTF; CDR3 DNA: TGCGCCAGCAGCTTGGGGGATTCTAATAACTATGGCTACACCTTC
clone size: many; J gene: TRBJ2-1; D gene: .; V gene: TRBV5-6; CDR3 protein: CASSPPLARGYSYNEQFF; CDR3 DNA: TGTGCCAGCAGCCCCCCTCTAGCGAGAGGTTACTCCTACAATGAGCAGTTCTTC
clone size: few; J gene: TRBJ1-6; D gene: .; V gene: TRBV20-1; CDR3 protein: CSAPAGRFSPLHF; CDR3 DNA: TGCAGTGCTCCAGCGGGGAGGTTTTCACCCCTCCACTTT
clone size: many; J gene: TRBJ1-5; D gene: .; V gene: TRBV6-7; CDR3 protein: CASSSYSTIDGGNQPQHF; CDR3 DNA: TGTGCCAGCAGTTCCTATTCAACTATAGACGGGGGCAATCAGCCCCAGCATTTT
clone size: .; J gene: TRBJ2-1; D gene: .; V gene: TRBV7-9; CDR3 protein: CASSQGLNEQFF; CDR3 DNA: TGTGCCAGCAGTCAAGGACTCAATGAGCAGTTCTTC
clone size: many; J gene: TRBJ2-5; D gene: TRBD1; V gene: TRBV7-6; CDR3 protein: CASSHPIQGQGQETQYF; CDR3 DNA: TGTGCCAGCAGCCACCCCATCCAGGGACAGGGCCAAGAGACCCAGTACTTC
clone size: few; J gene: TRBJ2-1; D gene: TRBD2; V gene: TRBV10-1; CDR3 protein: CASSEIGTSGDNEQFF; CDR3 DNA: TGCGCCAGCAGTGAGATCGGAACTAGCGGGGACAATGAGCAGTTCTTC
clone size: few; J gene: TRBJ2-3; D gene: .; V gene: TRBV6-1; CDR3 protein: CASSSISTDTQYF; CDR3 DNA: TGTGCCAGCAGCTCTATAAGCACAGATACGCAGTATTTT
clone size: few; J gene: TRBJ1-1; D gene: .; V gene: TRBV28; CDR3 protein: CASRSSQRRAFF; CDR3 DNA: TGTGCCAGCAGGTCGAGCCAGCGCAGGGCTTTCTTT
clone size: few; J gene: TRBJ2-1; D gene: TRBD2; V gene: TRBV28; CDR3 protein: CASSNPPASGIVFF; CDR3 DNA: TGTGCCAGCAGCAACCCCCCTGCTAGCGGGATTGTGTTCTTC
clone size: .; J gene: TRBJ2-3; D gene: .; V gene: TRBV5-1; CDR3 protein: CASSLGDLVFTDTQYF; CDR3 DNA: TGCGCCAGCAGCCTGGGGGACTTAGTATTCACAGATACGCAGTATTTT
clone size: few; J gene: TRBJ2-3; D gene: TRBD1; V gene: TRBV12-3/TRBV12-4; CDR3 protein: CASSLPFWDRDFSGTDTQYF; CDR3 DNA: TGTGCCAGCAGCTTGCCTTTTTGGGACAGAGATTTTTCCGGCACAGATACGCAGTATTTT
clone size: .; J gene: TRBJ1-1; D gene: .; V gene: TRBV3-1; CDR3 protein: CASSQGSAASEDGAFF; CDR3 DNA: TGTGCCAGCAGCCAAGGGAGCGCGGCGAGTGAGGACGGAGCTTTCTTT
clone size: many; J gene: TRBJ2-7; D gene: TRBD1; V gene: TRBV18; CDR3 protein: CASSPRDRSYEQYF; CDR3 DNA: TGTGCCAGCTCACCTCGGGACAGATCCTACGAGCAGTACTTC
clone size: .; J gene: TRBJ2-3; D gene: TRBD2; V gene: TRBV12-3/TRBV12-4; CDR3 protein: CASSSLTSGTDTQYF; CDR3 DNA: TGTGCCAGCAGTTCACTGACTAGCGGGACAGATACGCAGTATTTT
clone size: few; J gene: TRBJ2-2; D gene: .; V gene: TRBV11-2; CDR3 protein: CASSLRHKSGELFF; CDR3 DNA: TGTGCCAGCAGCTTACGTCATAAATCCGGGGAGCTGTTTTTT
clone size: .; J gene: TRBJ2-3; D gene: TRBD2; V gene: TRBV11-2; CDR3 protein: CASSLSAGVVDTQYF; CDR3 DNA: TGTGCCAGCAGCTTATCGGCGGGGGTGGTGGATACGCAGTATTTT
clone size: many; J gene: TRBJ2-1; D gene: .; V gene: TRBV18; CDR3 protein: CASSESGRYEQFF; CDR3 DNA: TGTGCCAGCTCAGAATCGGGGAGATATGAGCAGTTCTTC
clone size: .; J gene: TRBJ2-5; D gene: .; V gene: TRBV19; CDR3 protein: CASSIGRFEQETQYF; CDR3 DNA: TGTGCCAGTAGTATAGGGCGGTTCGAACAAGAGACCCAGTACTTC
clone size: few; J gene: TRBJ1-3; D gene: .; V gene: TRBV7-8; CDR3 protein: CASSQGPTIYF; CDR3 DNA: TGTGCCAGCAGCCAGGGACCTACCATATATTTT
clone size: few; J gene: TRBJ2-7; D gene: TRBD2; V gene: TRBV11-2; CDR3 protein: CASSPFPSGGDYEQYF; CDR3 DNA: TGTGCCAGCAGCCCCTTCCCCAGCGGGGGGGACTACGAGCAGTACTTC
clone size: .; J gene: TRBJ2-2; D gene: .; V gene: TRBV20-1; CDR3 protein: CSARDSRLSLTGELFF; CDR3 DNA: TGCAGTGCTAGGGACAGCCGGTTAAGTTTGACCGGGGAGCTGTTTTTT
clone size: few; J gene: TRBJ2-1; D gene: TRBD2; V gene: TRBV5-1; CDR3 protein: CASSTGTSGRGRIRKQFF; CDR3 DNA: TGCGCCAGCAGCACGGGGACTAGCGGGCGTGGGCGTATAAGGAAGCAGTTCTTC
clone size: .; J gene: TRBJ2-3; D gene: TRBD2; V gene: TRBV18; CDR3 protein: CASSPRGAGVATDTQYF; CDR3 DNA: TGTGCCAGCTCACCACGGGGAGCGGGAGTCGCAACAGATACGCAGTATTTT
clone size: .; J gene: TRBJ2-3; D gene: TRBD2; V gene: TRBV20-1; CDR3 protein: CSAGDPASGSLDTQYF; CDR3 DNA: TGCAGTGCTGGGGATCCGGCTAGCGGGAGCTTAGATACGCAGTATTTT
clone size: .; J gene: TRBJ2-7; D gene: .; V gene: TRBV20-1; CDR3 protein: CSARTILAEQYF; CDR3 DNA: TGCAGTGCTAGGACCATACTGGCCGAGCAGTACTTC
clone size: .; J gene: TRBJ2-5; D gene: TRBD2; V gene: TRBV20-1; CDR3 protein: CSATAGEWEETQYF; CDR3 DNA: TGCAGTGCTACGGCGGGAGAGTGGGAAGAGACCCAGTACTTC
clone size: .; J gene: TRBJ1-5; D gene: .; V gene: TRBV21-1; CDR3 protein: CAGGQGPGAQHF; CDR3 DNA: TGTGCCGGGGGACAGGGACCTGGGGCCCAGCATTTT
clone size: many; J gene: TRBJ2-7; D gene: .; V gene: TRBV15; CDR3 protein: CATSRGAETDSYEQYF; CDR3 DNA: TGTGCCACCAGCAGAGGGGCAGAGACGGACTCCTACGAGCAGTACTTC
clone size: many; J gene: TRBJ1-1; D gene: .; V gene: TRBV30; CDR3 protein: CAWREGGGNTEAFF; CDR3 DNA: TGTGCCTGGAGAGAGGGGGGCGGGAACACTGAAGCTTTCTTT
clone size: .; J gene: TRBJ2-3; D gene: .; V gene: TRBV7-7; CDR3 protein: CASSRSSGDTQYF; CDR3 DNA: TGTGCCAGCAGCCGTTCCAGCGGAGATACGCAGTATTTT
clone size: .; J gene: TRBJ1-1; D gene: .; V gene: TRBV25-1; CDR3 protein: CASSEAGSGAFF; CDR3 DNA: TGTGCCAGCAGTGAGGCCGGGTCTGGGGCTTTCTTT
clone size: .; J gene: TRBJ2-3; D gene: .; V gene: TRBV6-5; CDR3 protein: CASSSKSGSGKYF; CDR3 DNA: TGTGCCAGCAGTTCAAAATCAGGGTCGGGCAAGTATTTT
clone size: many; J gene: TRBJ1-1; D gene: TRBD1; V gene: TRBV5-1; CDR3 protein: CASSLAGTGNTEAFF; CDR3 DNA: TGTGCCAGCAGCTTAGCAGGGACAGGTAACACTGAAGCTTTCTTT
clone size: many; J gene: TRBJ2-5; D gene: .; V gene: TRBV7-7; CDR3 protein: CASSLAFGSGTVNTGTQYF; CDR3 DNA: TGTGCTAGCAGCTTAGCCTTTGGATCTGGGACTGTTAATACTGGGACCCAGTACTTC